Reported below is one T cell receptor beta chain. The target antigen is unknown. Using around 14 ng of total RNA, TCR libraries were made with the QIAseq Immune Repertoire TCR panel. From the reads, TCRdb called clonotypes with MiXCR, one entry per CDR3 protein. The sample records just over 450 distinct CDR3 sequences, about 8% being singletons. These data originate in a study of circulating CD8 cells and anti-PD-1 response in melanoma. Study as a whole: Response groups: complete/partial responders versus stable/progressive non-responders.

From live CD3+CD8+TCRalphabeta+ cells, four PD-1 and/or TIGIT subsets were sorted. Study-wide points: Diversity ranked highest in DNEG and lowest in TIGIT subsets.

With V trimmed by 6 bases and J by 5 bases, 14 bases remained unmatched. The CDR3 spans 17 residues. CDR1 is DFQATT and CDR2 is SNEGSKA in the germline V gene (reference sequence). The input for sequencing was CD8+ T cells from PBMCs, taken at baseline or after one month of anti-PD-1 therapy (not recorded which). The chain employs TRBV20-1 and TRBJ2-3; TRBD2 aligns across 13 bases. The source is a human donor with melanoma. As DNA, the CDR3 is TGCAGTGCAAGTACTAGCGGGGGGGCCCGTATCCGAGATACGCAGTATTTT. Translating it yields CSASTSGGARIRDTQYF.